Listed below are T cell receptor beta chains from one sample, sequenced in a study of human T cells and chemical hapten exposure. TCRdb called the RACE reads again in MiXCR, with one record for every CDR3 protein. The sample consists of around 65,000 distinct CDR3 sequences, around 6.3% of them appearing once. The sequenced material came from whole blood. Receptors were obtained from a female donor in good health. Some clones in this sample may be carry-over from other donors' samples. CDR3s include the opening cysteine and the closing phenylalanine or tryptophan. A D gene is named only where the DNA matches it firmly. Expanded clones get a size class; other rows say once, few or many, or leave the size out.

CDR3nt: TGTGCCAGCAGCTTAGCGGTAGATACGCAGTATTTT
CDR3aa: CASSLAVDTQYF
j_gene: TRBJ2-3
v_gene: TRBV7-9
d_gene: NA
abundance: many

CDR3nt: TGTGCCAGCAGTCCAGCGAACACTGAAGCTTTCTTT
CDR3aa: CASSPANTEAFF
j_gene: TRBJ1-1
v_gene: TRBV6-2/TRBV6-3
d_gene: NA
abundance: many

CDR3nt: TGTGCCAGCAATGTAGCGGGAGGGCCTCACAATGAGCAGTTCTTC
CDR3aa: CASNVAGGPHNEQFF
j_gene: TRBJ2-1
v_gene: TRBV27
d_gene: TRBD2
abundance: many

CDR3nt: TGTGCCAGCAGCTTAACGGGACAGCCTATATCCTCTGGAAACACCATATATTTT
CDR3aa: CASSLTGQPISSGNTIYF
j_gene: TRBJ1-3
v_gene: TRBV4-2
d_gene: TRBD1
abundance: many

CDR3nt: TGCAGCGTCGACAATGAGCAGTTCTTC
CDR3aa: CSVDNEQFF
j_gene: TRBJ2-1
v_gene: TRBV29-1
d_gene: NA
abundance: many

CDR3nt: TGTGCCAGCAGCTCGGGACTGCAAAATGAGCAGTTCTTC
CDR3aa: CASSSGLQNEQFF
j_gene: TRBJ2-1
v_gene: TRBV11-3
d_gene: NA
abundance: many

CDR3nt: TGTGCCAGCAGGGGGTCCCAGGGGCGGGAGGGTGAGCAGTTCTTC
CDR3aa: CASRGSQGREGEQFF
j_gene: TRBJ2-1
v_gene: TRBV12-3/TRBV12-4
d_gene: TRBD2
abundance: NA

CDR3nt: TGTGCCAGCAGCGTCGGACAGGGCGGCAATCAGCCCCAGCATTTT
CDR3aa: CASSVGQGGNQPQHF
j_gene: TRBJ1-5
v_gene: TRBV12-3/TRBV12-4
d_gene: TRBD1
abundance: many

CDR3nt: TGCAGCGTTGAAGTGGGTGACAGGGGAGGGTACGAGCAGTACTTC
CDR3aa: CSVEVGDRGGYEQYF
j_gene: TRBJ2-7
v_gene: TRBV29-1
d_gene: NA
abundance: many

CDR3nt: TGTGCCAGCAGTTTAAAGTTGTCTTCTGAAGCTTTCTTT
CDR3aa: CASSLKLSSEAFF
j_gene: TRBJ1-1
v_gene: TRBV27
d_gene: NA
abundance: many

CDR3nt: TGTGCCAGCAGTTCGTCGGTCCCTAGTGGCACAGATACGCAGTATTTT
CDR3aa: CASSSSVPSGTDTQYF
j_gene: TRBJ2-3
v_gene: TRBV28
d_gene: NA
abundance: many

CDR3nt: TGTGCCAGCAGTCAGACTAGCGTGAGGGTGGACGAGCAGTACTTC
CDR3aa: CASSQTSVRVDEQYF
j_gene: TRBJ2-7
v_gene: TRBV28
d_gene: TRBD2
abundance: many

CDR3nt: TGCAGTGCTAGAGATTTCTCGGAGGCAGATGGCTACACCTTC
CDR3aa: CSARDFSEADGYTF
j_gene: TRBJ1-2
v_gene: TRBV20-1
d_gene: NA
abundance: NA

CDR3nt: TGCAGTGCGGGGGCGGGAGGGCCGGGAGATACGCAGTATTTT
CDR3aa: CSAGAGGPGDTQYF
j_gene: TRBJ2-3
v_gene: TRBV20-1
d_gene: TRBD2
abundance: few

CDR3nt: TGTGCCAGCAGGCCCCAGACAGGGCAGTCGGGAAATGAAAAACTGTTTTTT
CDR3aa: CASRPQTGQSGNEKLFF
j_gene: TRBJ1-4
v_gene: TRBV28
d_gene: TRBD1
abundance: many

CDR3nt: TGTGCCAGCAGTGAATTGTTTTTTCTAGGCTACACCTTC
CDR3aa: CASSELFFLGYTF
j_gene: TRBJ1-2
v_gene: TRBV6-1
d_gene: NA
abundance: few

CDR3nt: TGCAGCGGGGAGGGGGTGCATACGCAGTATTTT
CDR3aa: CSGEGVHTQYF
j_gene: TRBJ2-3
v_gene: TRBV29-1
d_gene: NA
abundance: many

CDR3nt: TGTGCCAGCAGTTACGAAGGGATTCAGCCCCAGCATTTT
CDR3aa: CASSYEGIQPQHF
j_gene: TRBJ1-5
v_gene: TRBV6-2/TRBV6-3
d_gene: NA
abundance: many

CDR3nt: TGTGCCAGCATCACCAGGGGAGGAGCCACTGAAGCTTTCTTT
CDR3aa: CASITRGGATEAFF
j_gene: TRBJ1-1
v_gene: TRBV28
d_gene: NA
abundance: NA

CDR3nt: TGTGCCAGCAGCCCCCCCGGGGATACGCAGTATTTT
CDR3aa: CASSPPGDTQYF
j_gene: TRBJ2-3
v_gene: TRBV7-6
d_gene: NA
abundance: many

CDR3nt: TGCAGTGCATTCGATGTCCGTGGCGAGCAGTACTTC
CDR3aa: CSAFDVRGEQYF
j_gene: TRBJ2-7
v_gene: TRBV20-1
d_gene: NA
abundance: many

CDR3nt: TGTGCCATCAGTGACAGGGGGTCCTACAATGAGCAGTTCTTC
CDR3aa: CAISDRGSYNEQFF
j_gene: TRBJ2-1
v_gene: TRBV10-3
d_gene: TRBD1
abundance: few

CDR3nt: TGTGCCAGCGGCAGTCCTAGCACAGATACGCAGTATTTT
CDR3aa: CASGSPSTDTQYF
j_gene: TRBJ2-3
v_gene: TRBV6-1
d_gene: NA
abundance: few

CDR3nt: TGTGCCAGCAGTGAAGGGACAGGGCAGTACTTC
CDR3aa: CASSEGTGQYF
j_gene: TRBJ2-7
v_gene: TRBV6-1
d_gene: TRBD1
abundance: many

CDR3nt: TGCAGTGCTAGAGCCTTTGGAGATCAGCCCCAGCATTTT
CDR3aa: CSARAFGDQPQHF
j_gene: TRBJ1-5
v_gene: TRBV20-1
d_gene: NA
abundance: many

CDR3nt: TGCAGCGCCCTCTCTGGGGCCAACGTCCTGACTTTC
CDR3aa: CSALSGANVLTF
j_gene: TRBJ2-6
v_gene: TRBV29-1
d_gene: NA
abundance: many

CDR3nt: TGCGCCAGCAGCTTGGCCGGTGGGCAGCCTCGAGGGGAAGCTTTCTTT
CDR3aa: CASSLAGGQPRGEAFF
j_gene: TRBJ1-1
v_gene: TRBV5-1
d_gene: NA
abundance: many

CDR3nt: TGTGCCAGCAGCTTAACCGGGACTCCTTCCTCGCCCCTCCACTTT
CDR3aa: CASSLTGTPSSPLHF
j_gene: TRBJ1-6
v_gene: TRBV7-2
d_gene: NA
abundance: NA

CDR3nt: TGTGCCAGCAGTCTTCACAGGGTCCACGAAAAACTGTTTTTT
CDR3aa: CASSLHRVHEKLFF
j_gene: TRBJ1-4
v_gene: TRBV12-3/TRBV12-4
d_gene: NA
abundance: few

CDR3nt: TGCAGTGCTGTAGATGGGGGGACCTACAATGAGCAGTTCTTC
CDR3aa: CSAVDGGTYNEQFF
j_gene: TRBJ2-1
v_gene: TRBV20-1
d_gene: NA
abundance: NA

CDR3nt: TGTGCCAGCAGTTTGGACAGGGGGGCAGCCGGGGAGCTGTTTTTT
CDR3aa: CASSLDRGAAGELFF
j_gene: TRBJ2-2
v_gene: TRBV6-5
d_gene: TRBD1
abundance: few

CDR3nt: TGTGCCAGCAGCCGGGACAGCTATGGCTACACCTTC
CDR3aa: CASSRDSYGYTF
j_gene: TRBJ1-2
v_gene: TRBV7-9
d_gene: TRBD1
abundance: few

CDR3nt: TGCAGTGCCCTAGACGTGACTAGCGATAGCACAGATACGCAGTATTTT
CDR3aa: CSALDVTSDSTDTQYF
j_gene: TRBJ2-3
v_gene: TRBV20-1
d_gene: TRBD2
abundance: many

CDR3nt: TGTGCCACCAGTTTGTCCGGACAGGGAGGTCCGAATGAAAAACTGTTTTTT
CDR3aa: CATSLSGQGGPNEKLFF
j_gene: TRBJ1-4
v_gene: TRBV24-1
d_gene: TRBD1
abundance: NA

CDR3nt: TGTGCCACCAGCAGGAGACCGGGACAGGGACTAGCTAGGCTGTTTTTT
CDR3aa: CATSRRPGQGLARLFF
j_gene: TRBJ1-4
v_gene: TRBV15
d_gene: TRBD1
abundance: NA

CDR3nt: TGTGCCAGCGAACAGGGACCCACGTACGAGCAGTACTTC
CDR3aa: CASEQGPTYEQYF
j_gene: TRBJ2-7
v_gene: TRBV7-9
d_gene: NA
abundance: few

CDR3nt: TGCAGTGGCAACGAGGGTTACGAGCAGTACTTC
CDR3aa: CSGNEGYEQYF
j_gene: TRBJ2-7
v_gene: TRBV20-1
d_gene: NA
abundance: many

CDR3nt: TGTGCCATCCGACCCCCGGGACGAGACGAGCAGTACTTC
CDR3aa: CAIRPPGRDEQYF
j_gene: TRBJ2-7
v_gene: TRBV10-3
d_gene: NA
abundance: NA

CDR3nt: TGCAGTGCTAGAGCCTCGAGGGGTGATACGCAGTATTTT
CDR3aa: CSARASRGDTQYF
j_gene: TRBJ2-3
v_gene: TRBV20-1
d_gene: NA
abundance: NA

CDR3nt: TGTGCCAGTAGTCCCGGGACAGGGCCCGACGAGCAGTACTTC
CDR3aa: CASSPGTGPDEQYF
j_gene: TRBJ2-7
v_gene: TRBV19
d_gene: TRBD1
abundance: NA